Listed below are T cell receptor beta chains from one sample, sequenced in a study of response to subunit inactivated influenza vaccine. TCRdb itself ran the RT-PCR reads through MiXCR, one entry per CDR3 protein. The profile shows around 850,000 distinct CDR3 sequences, roughly 20% of them singletons. This specimen was PBMCs from blood, taken roughly 5 days after vaccination. The receptors come from a man aged 45 to 65 who received an inactivated influenza vaccine. The conserved cysteine and the conserved F or W are not part of the CDR3 here. Not every row has a clone size; where given, it reads once, few, many or a size class.

.,14,TRBV5-1,ASSSGPGQGRNEQF
many,14,TRBV4-2,ASSQDEGVGKNIQY
.,13,TRBV29-1,SVERGTGGYNEQF
.,13,TRBV20-1,SAPPLGQGLYEQY
few,13,TRBV5-1,ASSLLGQGNEKLF
.,11,TRBV20-1,SAGAGTGAGAF
.,12,TRBV7-9,ASSISTGAETQY
.,13,TRBV6-5,ASSYDQDGYYEQY
many,12,TRBV12-3/TRBV12-4,ASSLGRENTEAF
many,13,TRBV5-1,ASSLTLQPSYEQY
many,14,TRBV7-6,ASSLAAGGGHNEQF
few,15,TRBV7-9,ASSALMGISSYNEQF
few,13,TRBV9,ASSVVATLDYGYT
.,16,TRBV6-2/TRBV6-3,ASSYDLSAGTYTGELF
.,13,TRBV6-5,ASSYAQREWHEQF
.,12,TRBV12-3/TRBV12-4,ASTNRGGAYEQY
few,14,TRBV7-2,ASSSIGSGRSQPQH
.,11,TRBV20-1,SAKTGVSTEAF
few,15,TRBV20-1,SARGSLTGGSTDTQY
.,11,TRBV20-1,SARTSLSNEQF
.,10,TRBV12-3/TRBV12-4,ASSNTGNEQF
.,14,TRBV9,ASSTARGWSGNTIY
.,12,TRBV20-1,SARNRQGATEAF
.,13,TRBV9,ASSASSGPGLGYT
.,9,TRBV29-1,SVLSFYGYT
few,10,TRBV3-1,ASIDKLDTQY
.,11,TRBV12-3/TRBV12-4,ASSFPGPQPQH
.,13,TRBV20-1,SAKKAGRSTGELF
.,11,TRBV29-1,SATTGTKETQY
.,13,TRBV4-1,ASSQVVGYGNEQY
few,13,TRBV7-2,ASRRGLAGGDEQF
.,9,TRBV6-2/TRBV6-3,ASSQGPEAF
many,14,TRBV12-3/TRBV12-4,ASSAWTSGGPYEQY
few,12,TRBV7-2,ASRSDYNTGELF
many,14,TRBV28,ASSLVGFRANQPQH
.,15,TRBV15,ATSRDRGSGGAETQY
.,14,TRBV2,ASSEGQATSGNTIY
few,13,TRBV4-2,ASSLGLTGTGELF
.,14,TRBV10-1,ASRSTSGTGTDTQY
few,12,TRBV28,ASSRQGGNTEAF
.,11,TRBV28,ASSRRESETQY
few,11,TRBV29-1,STGASSYNEQF
few,11,TRBV18,ASSPPGSGELF
.,12,TRBV20-1,SARDGRGYQPQH
few,11,TRBV7-2,ASSRGRIYEQY
.,14,TRBV28,ASSLVPGTLRTEAF
few,12,TRBV5-5,ASSLGNNQETQY
few,11,TRBV20-1,SARDRAHYEQY
few,10,TRBV6-5,ASSTRGGEAF